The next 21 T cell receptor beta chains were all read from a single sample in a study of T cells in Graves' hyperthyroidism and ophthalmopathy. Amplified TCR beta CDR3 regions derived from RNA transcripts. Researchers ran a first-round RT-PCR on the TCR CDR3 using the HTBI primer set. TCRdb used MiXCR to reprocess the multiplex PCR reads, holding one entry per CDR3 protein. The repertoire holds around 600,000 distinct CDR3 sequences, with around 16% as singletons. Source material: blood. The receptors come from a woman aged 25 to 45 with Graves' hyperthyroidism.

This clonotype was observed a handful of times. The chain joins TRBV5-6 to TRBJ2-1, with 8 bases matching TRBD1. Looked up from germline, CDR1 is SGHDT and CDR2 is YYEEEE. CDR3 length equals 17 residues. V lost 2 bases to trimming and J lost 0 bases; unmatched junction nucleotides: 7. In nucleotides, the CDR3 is TGTGCCAGCAGCTTAGGGACAGGTGTACGCTCCTACAATGAGCAGTTCTTC. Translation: CASSLGTGVRSYNEQFF.

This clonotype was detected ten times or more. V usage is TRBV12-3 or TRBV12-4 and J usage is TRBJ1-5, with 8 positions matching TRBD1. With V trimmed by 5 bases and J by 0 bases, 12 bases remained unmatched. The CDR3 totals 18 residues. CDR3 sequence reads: CASSHWTGRGYSNQPQHF. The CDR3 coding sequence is TGTGCCAGCAGTCATTGGACAGGGCGAGGCTATAGCAATCAGCCCCAGCATTTT.

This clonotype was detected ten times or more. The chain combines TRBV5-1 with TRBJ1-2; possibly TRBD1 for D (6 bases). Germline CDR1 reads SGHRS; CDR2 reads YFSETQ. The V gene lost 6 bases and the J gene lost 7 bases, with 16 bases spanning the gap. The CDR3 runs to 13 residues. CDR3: CASTPEGVGGYTF. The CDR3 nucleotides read TGCGCCAGCACCCCGGAGGGGGTGGGTGGCTACACCTTC.

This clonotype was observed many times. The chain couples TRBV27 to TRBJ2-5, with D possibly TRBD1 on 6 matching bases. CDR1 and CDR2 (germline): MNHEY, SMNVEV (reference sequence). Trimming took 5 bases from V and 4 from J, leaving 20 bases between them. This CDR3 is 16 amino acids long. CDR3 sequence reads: CASSPRPYRVAETQYF. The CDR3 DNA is TGTGCCAGCAGTCCCCGCCCCTACAGGGTAGCAGAGACCCAGTACTTC.

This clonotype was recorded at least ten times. CDR3 protein: CASSLWNSPLHF. CDR3 coding DNA: TGTGCCAGCAGTTTATGGAATTCACCCCTCCACTTT. The J gene is TRBJ1-6, the V gene TRBV12-3 or TRBV12-4; D ambiguous. V lost 2 bases to trimming and J lost 7 bases, with 3 bases between them. This CDR3 is built from 12 residues.

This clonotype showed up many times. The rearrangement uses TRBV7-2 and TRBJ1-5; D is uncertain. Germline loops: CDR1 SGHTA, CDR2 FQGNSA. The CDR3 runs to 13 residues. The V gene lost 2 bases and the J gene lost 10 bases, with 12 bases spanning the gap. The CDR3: CASSLNSLGPQHF. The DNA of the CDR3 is TGTGCCAGCAGCTTAAACAGCCTGGGTCCCCAGCATTTT.

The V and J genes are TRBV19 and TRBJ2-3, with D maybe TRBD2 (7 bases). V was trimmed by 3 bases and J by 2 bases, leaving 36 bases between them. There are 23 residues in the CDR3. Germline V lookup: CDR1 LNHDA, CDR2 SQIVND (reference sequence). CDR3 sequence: CASSMIWIGQGLTGGRPTDTQYF. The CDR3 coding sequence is TGTGCCAGTAGTATGATATGGATCGGGCAGGGGCTAACCGGGGGGCGGCCCACAGATACGCAGTATTTT.

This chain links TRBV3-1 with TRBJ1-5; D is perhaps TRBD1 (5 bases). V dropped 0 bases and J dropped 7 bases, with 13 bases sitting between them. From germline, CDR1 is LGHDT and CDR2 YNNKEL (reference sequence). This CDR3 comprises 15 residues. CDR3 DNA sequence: TGTGCCAGCAGCCAAGACGGGGCCCCACGGCAGCCCCAGCATTTT. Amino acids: CASSQDGAPRQPQHF.

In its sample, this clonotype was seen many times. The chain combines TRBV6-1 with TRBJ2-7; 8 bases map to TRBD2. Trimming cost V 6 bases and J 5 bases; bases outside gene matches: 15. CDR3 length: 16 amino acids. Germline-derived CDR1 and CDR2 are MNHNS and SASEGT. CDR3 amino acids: CASRPRRAGGGHEQYF. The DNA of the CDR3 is TGTGCCAGCAGGCCACGACGGGCGGGAGGAGGCCACGAGCAGTACTTC.

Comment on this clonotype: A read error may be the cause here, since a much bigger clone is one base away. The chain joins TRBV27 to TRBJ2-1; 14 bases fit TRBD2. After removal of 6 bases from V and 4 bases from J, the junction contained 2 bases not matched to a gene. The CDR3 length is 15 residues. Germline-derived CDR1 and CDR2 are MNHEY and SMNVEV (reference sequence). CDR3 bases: TGTGCCAGCAGAGGGACTAGCGGGAGTTACAATGAGCAGTTCTTC. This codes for CASRGTSGSYNEQFF.

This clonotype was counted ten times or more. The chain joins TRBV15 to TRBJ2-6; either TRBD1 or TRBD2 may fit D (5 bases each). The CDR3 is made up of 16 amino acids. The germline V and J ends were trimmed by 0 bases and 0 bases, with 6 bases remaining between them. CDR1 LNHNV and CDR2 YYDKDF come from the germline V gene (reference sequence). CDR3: CATSRDGTSGANVLTF. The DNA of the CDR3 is TGTGCCACCAGCAGAGATGGGACCTCTGGGGCCAACGTCCTGACTTTC.

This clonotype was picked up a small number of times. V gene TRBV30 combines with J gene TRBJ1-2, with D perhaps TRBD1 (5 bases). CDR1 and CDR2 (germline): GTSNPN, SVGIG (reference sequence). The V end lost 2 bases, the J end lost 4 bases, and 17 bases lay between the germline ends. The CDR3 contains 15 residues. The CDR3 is CAWSTPRDPSYGYTF. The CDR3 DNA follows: TGTGCCTGGAGTACCCCCAGGGATCCTAGCTATGGCTACACCTTC.

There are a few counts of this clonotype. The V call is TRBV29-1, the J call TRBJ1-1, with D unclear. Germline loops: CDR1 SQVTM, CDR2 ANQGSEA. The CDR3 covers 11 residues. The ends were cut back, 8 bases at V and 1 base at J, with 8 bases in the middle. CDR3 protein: CSMTRNTEAFF. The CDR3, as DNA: TGCAGCATGACACGGAACACTGAAGCTTTCTTT. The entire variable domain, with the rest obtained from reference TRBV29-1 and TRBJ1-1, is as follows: SAVISQKPSRDICQRGTSLTIQCQVDSQVTMMFWYRQQPGQSLTLIATANQGSEATYESGFVIDKFPISRPNLTFSTLTVSNMSPEDSSIYLCSMTRNTEAFFGQGTRLTVV.

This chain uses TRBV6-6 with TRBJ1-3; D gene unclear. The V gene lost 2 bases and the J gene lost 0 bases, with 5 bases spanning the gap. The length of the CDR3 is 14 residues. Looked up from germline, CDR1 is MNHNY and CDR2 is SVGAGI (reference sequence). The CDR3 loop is CASSYAYSGNTIYF. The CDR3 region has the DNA TGTGCCAGCAGTTACGCCTACTCTGGAAACACCATATATTTT.

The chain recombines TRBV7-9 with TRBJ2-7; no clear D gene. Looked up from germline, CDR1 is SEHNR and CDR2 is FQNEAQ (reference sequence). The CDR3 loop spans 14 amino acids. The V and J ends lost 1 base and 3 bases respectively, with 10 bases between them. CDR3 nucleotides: TGTGCCAGCAGCTTAGATGGCGGAAACTACGAGCAGTACTTC. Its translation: CASSLDGGNYEQYF.

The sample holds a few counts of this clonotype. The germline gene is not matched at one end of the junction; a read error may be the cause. The CDR3 spells CASSDYGQYF. CDR3 nucleotide sequence: TGTGCCAGCAGTGACTACGGGCAGTACTTC. The genes are TRBV28 and TRBJ2-7; TRBD2 might be the D (5 bases). Germline lookup yields CDR1 MDHEN and CDR2 SYDVKM. The CDR3 has 10 residues.

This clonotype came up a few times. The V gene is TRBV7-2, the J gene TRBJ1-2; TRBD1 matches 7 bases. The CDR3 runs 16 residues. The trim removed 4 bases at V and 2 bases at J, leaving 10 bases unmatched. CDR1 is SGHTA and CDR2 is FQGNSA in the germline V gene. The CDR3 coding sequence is TGTGCCAGCAGCTATACTACCGGGACAGAAAACTATGGCTACACCTTC. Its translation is CASSYTTGTENYGYTF.

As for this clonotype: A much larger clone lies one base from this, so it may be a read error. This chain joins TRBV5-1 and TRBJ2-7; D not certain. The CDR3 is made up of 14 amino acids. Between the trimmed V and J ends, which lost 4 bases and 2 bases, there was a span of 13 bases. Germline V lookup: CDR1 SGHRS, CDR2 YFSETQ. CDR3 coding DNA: TGCGCCAGCAGCGGAGACATAGGCCCCTACGAGCAGTACTTC. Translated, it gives CASSGDIGPYEQYF.

DNA for the CDR3: TGTGCCAGCAGCTCGACTAGCGGGAGGGGGGGTACGCAGTATTTT. Protein: CASSSTSGRGGTQYF. This chain connects TRBV12-3 or TRBV12-4 to TRBJ2-3; 14 bases map to TRBD2. V was pared by 6 bases and J by 8 bases, with 7 bases of the junction left unmatched. The CDR3 is 15 residues long.

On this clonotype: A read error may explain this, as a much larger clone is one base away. This CDR3 is CASSPLRSDTYEQFF. The CDR3 DNA reads TGTGCCAGCTCACCCCTCAGGTCCGACACCTACGAGCAGTTCTTC. V usage is TRBV9 and J usage is TRBJ2-7; no definite D call. The J call is doubtful: the DNA matches TRBJ2-1 better. The V gene's germline CDR1 is SGDLS and CDR2 YYNGEE. The CDR3 sequence is 15 residues long.

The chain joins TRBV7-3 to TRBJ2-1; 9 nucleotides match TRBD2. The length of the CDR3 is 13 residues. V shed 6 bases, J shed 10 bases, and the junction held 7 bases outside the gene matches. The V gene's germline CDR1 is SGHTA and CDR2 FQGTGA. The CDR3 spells CASRASGAREQFF. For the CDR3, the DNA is TGTGCCAGCAGAGCTAGCGGGGCAAGGGAGCAGTTCTTC.